The 29 T cell receptor beta chains in this list originate from one sample, sequenced in a study of beta chain features in type 1 diabetes. Expressed TCRB transcripts got sequenced, as all isolated RNA was reverse transcribed. Libraries were prepared by immunoSEQ multiplex PCR; TCRdb keeps only in-frame clonotypes and omits some of them. Of 150,000 or so clones in the sample, 9% to 10% are singletons; the top ten hold 0.55% to 0.75%. Sequencing was carried out using central memory CD4+ T cells from blood. The receptors stem from a woman aged 35 to 49 in good health.

This clone turned up a few times. J is TRBJ2-1 and V is TRBV6-4; the match to TRBD2 covers 8 bases. Unmatched junction bases numbered 11, after V lost 5 bases and J lost 8 bases. The CDR3 has 15 residues. Germline CDR1 is MRHNA and CDR2 is SNTAGT. The CDR3: CASSLDGGAGDEQFF. The CDR3 DNA is TGTGCCAGCAGTTTGGACGGGGGGGCTGGGGATGAGCAGTTCTTC.

This clone has ten or more counts. The gene calls are TRBV28 and TRBJ2-1; 9 bases fit TRBD2. Germline CDR1 and CDR2: MDHEN and SYDVKM. The J segment lost 13 bases and the V segment lost 5 bases, leaving 15 bases of the junction unmatched. This CDR3 has 15 residues. The CDR3 coding sequence is TGTGCCAGCAGTCAATCTAGCGGGGCCCTCTATGGTCAGTTCTTC. This codes for CASSQSSGALYGQFF.

The table lists this clone with a few counts. The chain links TRBV10-1 to TRBJ1-1; D remains ambiguous. Looked up from germline, CDR1 is WNHNN and CDR2 is SYGVQD (reference sequence). The CDR3 length is 14 residues. V lost 0 bases and J 2 bases, leaving 7 bases between the germline ends. The CDR3: CASSESRVNTEAFF. For the CDR3, the DNA is TGCGCCAGCAGTGAGTCGAGAGTTAACACTGAAGCTTTCTTT.

This clone was counted between two and nine times. V gene TRBV5-6 combines with J gene TRBJ2-3; TRBD2 is a possible D gene (5 bases). The ends were cut back, 5 bases at V and 2 bases at J, with 15 bases in the middle. The CDR3 length is 15 residues. Germline V gene data show CDR1 as SGHDT and CDR2 as YYEEEE. The CDR3 DNA reads TGTGCCAGCAGTGACTGGACTGCGTACACAGATACGCAGTATTTT. It specifies CASSDWTAYTDTQYF.

A few counts support this clone. The rearrangement links TRBV29-1 to TRBJ1-1; maybe TRBD1 (5 bases). Germline CDR1 is SQVTM and CDR2 is ANQGSEA. The CDR3 runs to 13 residues. Trimming took 7 bases from V and 2 from J, leaving 14 bases between them. The CDR3, as DNA: TGCAGCGCTTCTGTGACAGATAACACTGAAGCTTTCTTT. Translation gives CSASVTDNTEAFF.

This clone appeared a few times. The CDR3 reads CASSSRTGVETQYF. In nucleotides, the CDR3 is TGTGCCAGCAGCTCAAGGACAGGGGTGGAGACCCAGTACTTC. The chain couples TRBV13 to TRBJ2-5; 9 positions match TRBD1. The V segment lost 4 bases and the J segment 5 bases; nucleotides outside the gene matches: 5. This CDR3 is built from 14 residues. The V gene's germline CDR1 is PRHDT and CDR2 FYEKMQ (reference sequence).

In this sample, this clone turned up many times. The chain is built from TRBV6-6 and TRBJ1-2, with unresolved D. Trimming took 7 bases from V and 5 from J, leaving 17 bases between them. Germline V gives CDR1 MNHNY, CDR2 SVGAGI (reference sequence). The CDR3 loop spans 14 amino acids. The CDR3 reads CASTQDISRYGYTF. The CDR3 nucleotides are TGTGCCAGCACCCAAGACATTTCGAGATATGGCTACACCTTC.

The rearrangement links TRBV7-2 to TRBJ2-4; D is perhaps TRBD2 (5 bases). Trimming took off 3 bases at V and 3 bases at J, with 12 bases between the two ends. Germline CDR1 and CDR2: SGHTA and FQGNSA. This CDR3 comprises 15 residues. This chain's CDR3 is CASSFNLAGKNIQYF. CDR3 nucleotide sequence: TGTGCCAGCAGCTTCAATTTGGCGGGCAAAAACATTCAGTACTTC.

V gene TRBV27 combines with J gene TRBJ2-5; TRBD1 matches at 7 bases. The J call is uncertain, as TRBJ2-7 better fits the DNA end. This CDR3 contains 16 residues. Germline V gives CDR1 MNHEY, CDR2 SMNVEV (reference sequence). The CDR3 spells CASSDSFLRGSYEQYF. In DNA form, the CDR3 reads TGTGCCAGCAGCGATTCCTTCCTCAGGGGGAGTTACGAGCAGTACTTC.

The sample holds a few counts of this clone. This chain links TRBV7-2 with TRBJ2-1; D is perhaps TRBD2 (5 bases). CDR3 length: 17 residues. V gave up 5 bases and J gave up 3 bases, with 20 bases separating them. Per germline, CDR1 SGHTA and CDR2 FQGNSA. In DNA, the CDR3 is TGTGCCAGCAGCCCGCCCGGGCTGGCCGGGGTCTACAATGAGCAGTTCTTC. Its translation: CASSPPGLAGVYNEQFF.

This chain connects TRBV5-4 to TRBJ2-4; the match to TRBD1 covers 7 bases. Germline-derived CDR1 and CDR2 are SGHNT and YYREEE (reference sequence). V shed 0 bases, J shed 3 bases, and the junction held 3 bases outside the gene matches. The CDR3 has 15 residues. CDR3 in DNA: TGTGCCAGCAGCTTGGTTGGGACAGACAAAAACATTCAGTACTTC. It yields the protein CASSLVGTDKNIQYF.

The chain uses TRBV4-2 and TRBJ2-6, with 9 bases matching TRBD1. The V and J ends lost 1 base and 4 bases, in that order; junction bases with no gene match: 5. CDR1 is LGHNA and CDR2 is YNFKEQ in the germline V gene. The CDR3 consists of 17 residues. The CDR3 here is CASSQGGTGPGANVLTF. The CDR3 DNA follows: TGTGCCAGCAGCCAAGGCGGGACAGGGCCGGGGGCCAACGTCCTGACTTTC.

The chain has TRBV11-2 and TRBJ2-3; 9 nucleotides align to TRBD1. Germline values: CDR1 SGHAT, CDR2 FQNNGV. The CDR3 loop spans 14 amino acids. The J segment lost 5 bases and the V segment lost 5 bases, leaving 5 bases of the junction unmatched. DNA of the CDR3: TGTGCCAGCAGCGCTACAGGGGGCCGAGATACGCAGTATTTT. Its translation: CASSATGGRDTQYF.

This clone was detected a few times. The chain joins TRBV11-2 to TRBJ2-3; TRBD2 agrees at 15 bases. The germline gives CDR1 SGHAT, CDR2 FQNNGV. Trimming took 6 bases from V and 8 from J; bases not matched to a gene: 9. This CDR3 spans 16 amino acids. In DNA, the CDR3 is TGTGCCAGCAGGGGACTAGCGGGGGGCCAATTAGGTACGCAGTATTTT. It codes for CASRGLAGGQLGTQYF. Together with reference TRBV11-2 and TRBJ2-3, the CDR3 gives the full variable domain: EAGVAQSPRYKIIEKRQSVAFWCNPISGHATLYWYQQILGQGPKLLIQFQNNGVVDDSQLPKDRFSAERLKGVDSTLKIQPAKLEDSAVYLCASRGLAGGQLGTQYFGPGTRLTVL.

This clone was counted between two and nine times. V gene TRBV7-9 combines with J gene TRBJ1-1; D perhaps matches TRBD1 (5 bases). Germline CDR1 and CDR2: SEHNR and FQNEAQ (reference sequence). The ends were cut back, 5 bases at V and 5 bases at J, with 21 bases in the middle. The CDR3 covers 16 residues. DNA of the CDR3: TGTGCCAGCAGCCTCTACCAGGGATCGCGATGGACTGAAGCTTTCTTT. This gives the protein CASSLYQGSRWTEAFF.

This clone was seen repeatedly, ten times or more. V and J are TRBV5-6 and TRBJ2-3, with a weak D call TRBD2 (5 bases). The CDR3 spans 14 residues. V shed 1 base and J shed 6 bases, with 12 bases lying between them. Germline CDR1 is SGHDT and CDR2 is YYEEEE. Here the CDR3 DNA reads TGTGCCAGCAGCTTGTCGCTAGCCAGCGATACGCAGTATTTT. Protein: CASSLSLASDTQYF. Based on the CDR3 plus reference TRBV5-6 and TRBJ2-3, the full variable domain is DAGVTQSPTHLIKTRGQQVTLRCSPKSGHDTVSWYQQALGQGPQFIFQYYEEEERQRGNFPDRFSGHQFPNYSSELNVNALLLGDSALYLCASSLSLASDTQYFGPGTRLTVL.

V and J are TRBV2 and TRBJ2-5, with 12 bases fitting TRBD2. Trimming removed 6 bases from V and 7 bases from J; junction bases left unmatched: 6. The CDR3 loop spans 14 amino acids. Per the germline V gene, CDR1 is SNHLY and CDR2 is FYNNEI. CDR3 sequence reads: CASRPTSGGRTQYF. Here the CDR3 DNA reads TGTGCCAGCAGGCCCACTAGCGGGGGGCGGACCCAGTACTTC.

This clone was counted only a few times. The genes are TRBV7-2 and TRBJ2-5, with 9 nucleotides matching TRBD2. Germline V gene sequence: CDR1 SGHTA, CDR2 FQGNSA. The junction had 8 bases not matched to a gene; V was cut back by 1 base and J by 5 bases. The CDR3 runs 16 residues. The CDR3 spells CASSLEGGGAWETQYF. The CDR3 coding sequence is TGTGCCAGCAGCTTAGAAGGCGGGGGGGCGTGGGAGACCCAGTACTTC.

A few counts support this clone. The rearrangement joins TRBV7-2 to TRBJ1-1; 8 bases agree with TRBD1. Trimming took 5 bases from V and 4 from J; bases not matched to a gene: 6. There are 14 residues in the CDR3. Looked up from germline, CDR1 is SGHTA and CDR2 is FQGNSA. The CDR3 sequence: CASSPDRAGTEAFF. The CDR3 DNA is TGTGCCAGCAGCCCGGACAGGGCGGGCACTGAAGCTTTCTTT.

This clone was counted only a few times. The junction shows a germline mismatch at one end, possibly a read error. The J gene is TRBJ2-1, the V gene TRBV4-1; 8 nucleotides agree with TRBD2. This CDR3 spans 16 amino acids. Germline lookup yields CDR1 MGHRA and CDR2 YSYEKL. The CDR3 bases are TGTGCCAGCAGCCCTGCGGGGGGTACGTCCTACAATGAGCAGTTCTTC. Its translation: CASSPAGGTSYNEQFF.

This rearrangement joins TRBV19 to TRBJ2-3; D possibly corresponds to TRBD2 (7 bases). The CDR3 covers 14 residues. CDR1 is LNHDA and CDR2 is SQIVND in the germline V gene (reference sequence). Trimming removed 9 bases at V and 6 bases at J, with 19 bases between. The CDR3 region is CASSRGGTLDTQYF. The CDR3 DNA reads TGTGCCAGCTCCCGCGGGGGCACTTTGGATACGCAGTATTTT.

A few counts support this clone. V gene TRBV7-2 combines with J gene TRBJ2-5, with 8 bases lining up with TRBD2. This CDR3 region has 14 residues. V lost 5 bases, J lost 5 bases, and 7 bases stayed unmatched. Germline V lookup: CDR1 SGHTA, CDR2 FQGNSA. This CDR3 is CASSAGTSSETQYF. For the CDR3, the DNA is TGTGCCAGCAGCGCAGGGACTAGTTCTGAGACCCAGTACTTC.

This clone came up many times. This chain links TRBV7-8 with TRBJ2-7, with 14 nucleotides matching TRBD2. The V gene's germline CDR1 is SGHVS and CDR2 FQNEAQ. V lost 0 bases and J lost 6; bases outside the gene matches: 1. The CDR3 runs to 15 residues. CDR3 coding DNA: TGTGCCAGCAGCTTAGCTGGGACTAGCGGGGGCGAGCAGTACTTC. Translated: CASSLAGTSGGEQYF. Filled out from reference TRBV7-8 and TRBJ2-7, the complete variable domain reads GAGVSQSPRYKVAKRGQDVALRCDPISGHVSLFWYQQALGQGPEFLTYFQNEAQLDKSGLPSDRFFAERPEGSVSTLKIQRTQQEDSAVYLCASSLAGTSGGEQYFGPGTRLTVT.

The V and J genes are TRBV4-3 and TRBJ2-7; weak D call: TRBD1 (6 bases). Germline CDR1 is LGHNA and CDR2 is YSLEER. The CDR3 has 15 amino acids. V gave up 0 bases and J gave up 2 bases, with 11 bases separating them. DNA for the CDR3: TGCGCCAGCAGCCAAGATCCCACAGGGACCTACGAGCAGTACTTC. Translation: CASSQDPTGTYEQYF.

This clone was picked up a small number of times. This chain's CDR3 is CASSVVPLAGINEQFF. The CDR3 coding sequence is TGTGCCAGCAGCGTAGTCCCACTAGCGGGGATCAATGAGCAGTTCTTC. The chain employs TRBV9 and TRBJ2-1; 10 nucleotides line up with TRBD2. Germline assignment: CDR1 SGDLS and CDR2 YYNGEE. The CDR3 covers 16 residues. V shed 0 bases, J shed 6 bases, and the junction held 6 bases outside the gene matches.

This clone occurred a few times. This chain connects TRBV18 to TRBJ1-2, with TRBD1 as a possible D gene (6 bases). Germline lookup yields CDR1 KGHSH and CDR2 LQKENI. This CDR3 spans 16 amino acids. Trimming left V 6 bases short and J 4 bases short, with 21 bases between. CDR3 DNA sequence: TGTGCCAGCTCCGCTCCAGGAAGGACAGCCTCCTATGGCTACACCTTC. Translation: CASSAPGRTASYGYTF.

The chain combines TRBV15 with TRBJ2-5, with D possibly matching TRBD1 (6 bases). V shed 1 base and J shed 4 bases, with 7 bases lying between them. Germline CDR1 LNHNV, CDR2 YYDKDF (reference sequence). The CDR3 runs 13 residues. CDR3 sequence reads: CATSRVGGETQYF. The DNA for the CDR3 is TGTGCCACCAGCAGAGTAGGGGGAGAGACCCAGTACTTC.

This clone has more than one count but fewer than ten. This chain uses TRBV28 with TRBJ1-2; D is ambiguous. Looked up from germline, CDR1 is MDHEN and CDR2 is SYDVKM. Trimming removed 2 bases at V and 7 bases at J, with 17 bases between. The CDR3 loop spans 15 amino acids. CDR3 sequence (DNA): TGTGCCAGCAGTTTAGAGGGTAGGGCCGCATCTGGCTACACCTTC. Its translation is CASSLEGRAASGYTF.

This clone was counted between two and nine times. V usage is TRBV19 and J usage is TRBJ2-5, with 11 bases aligning to TRBD1. V shed 8 bases and J 11 bases; nucleotides not matched to a gene: 13. There are 14 residues in the CDR3. CDR1 LNHDA and CDR2 SQIVND come from the germline V gene (reference sequence). In nucleotides, the CDR3 is TGTGCCAGTTCCCGGGACAGGGGGACTGGAGAGCAGTACTTC. Encoded protein: CASSRDRGTGEQYF.